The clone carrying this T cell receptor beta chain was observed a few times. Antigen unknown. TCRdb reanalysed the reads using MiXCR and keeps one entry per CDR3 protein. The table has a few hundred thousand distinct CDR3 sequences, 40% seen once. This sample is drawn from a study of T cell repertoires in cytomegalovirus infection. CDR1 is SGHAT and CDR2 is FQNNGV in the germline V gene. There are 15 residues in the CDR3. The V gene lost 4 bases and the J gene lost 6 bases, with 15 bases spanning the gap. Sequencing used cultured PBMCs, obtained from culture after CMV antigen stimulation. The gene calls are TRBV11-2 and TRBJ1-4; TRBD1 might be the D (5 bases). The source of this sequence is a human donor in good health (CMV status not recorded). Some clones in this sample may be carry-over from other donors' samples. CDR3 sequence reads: CASSSIQAKDEKLFF. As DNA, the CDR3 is TGTGCCAGCAGCTCTATACAGGCTAAGGATGAAAAACTGTTTTTT.